This T cell receptor (beta chain) emerged from a study of response to subunit inactivated influenza vaccine. Overall study results and limits: It was suggested by the authors that few new T cells are recruited by each seasonal influenza vaccination.

A few counts support this clonotype. Its antigen remains unknown. TCRdb itself ran the RT-PCR reads through MiXCR, one entry per CDR3 protein. The sample contains fewer than 750,000 distinct CDR3 sequences, 14% of which appear only once. Trimming shortened V by 5 bases and J by 1 base, and 8 bases separated the two germline ends. In germline, CDR1 is ENHRY, CDR2 SYGVKD. The CDR3 spans 13 residues. This TCR was recovered from a man aged 45-60 years who received an inactivated influenza vaccine. The sample here was PBMCs from blood, taken about 11 days after vaccination. The chain is built from TRBV10-3 and TRBJ1-1, with D possibly matching TRBD1 (6 bases). CDR3 sequence reads: CAISIQGNTEAFF. CDR3 sequence (DNA): TGTGCCATCAGTATACAGGGGAACACTGAAGCTTTCTTT.